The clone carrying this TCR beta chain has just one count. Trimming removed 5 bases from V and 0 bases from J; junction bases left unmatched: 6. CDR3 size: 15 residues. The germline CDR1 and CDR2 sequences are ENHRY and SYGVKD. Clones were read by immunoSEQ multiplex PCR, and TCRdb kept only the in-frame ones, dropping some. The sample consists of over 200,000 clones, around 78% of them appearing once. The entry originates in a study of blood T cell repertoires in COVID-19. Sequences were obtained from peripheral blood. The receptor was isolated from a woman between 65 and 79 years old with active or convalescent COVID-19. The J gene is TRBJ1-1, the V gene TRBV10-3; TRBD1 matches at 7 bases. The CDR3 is CAISSGGPMNTEAFF. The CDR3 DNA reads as TGTGCCATCAGTTCAGGGGGACCCATGAACACTGAAGCTTTCTTT.